This T cell receptor beta chain is from a study of graft-versus-host responses after intestinal transplantation. Study as a whole: Recipients underwent multivisceral, liver-intestinal, or isolated intestinal transplants. Anti-thymocyte globulin induction preceded two to three years of tacrolimus and steroid maintenance in all recipients. Study conclusions and caveats: Early HvG declines after transplant were associated with peak circulating GvH clone levels. GvH clones occurred in recipient marrow; some first appeared in ileum or blood.

This table comes from immunoSEQ multiplex PCR, and its TCRdb copy is limited to in-frame clones, with some not included. Of around 93,000 clones listed, just over 90% are singletons. A note on this clone: Its specificity is not known.

CDR3 length equals 16 residues. The V end was cut by 3 bases, the J end by 5 bases, with 20 bases between. The starting material was unstimulated CD8+ T cells sorted from spleen or lymph node cells, obtained before intestinal transplant. The chain is built from TRBV5-3 and TRBJ1-2, with a possible D match to TRBD1 (6 bases). TRBV5-3 is filed as an ORF, its function uncertain. This clonotype was sampled from a human donor who received an intestinal transplant. CDR3 DNA sequence: TGTGCCAGAAGCTACCTAAGGACAGCTCTAAAGTATGGCTACACCTTC. Translated, it gives CARSYLRTALKYGYTF.